The 4 T cell receptor beta chains below all came from one sample that was sequenced in a study of OX40 agonist ivuxolimab in advanced cancers. The protocol was immunoSEQ multiplex PCR, while the TCRdb copy is restricted to in-frame clones and leaves out a portion. The sample carries roughly 50,000 clones, 87% recorded once. Here the sequenced sample was CD4+ or CD8+ T cells sorted from blood, taken in a trial of the OX40 agonist ivuxolimab. These TCRs come from an adult with an advanced solid tumor such as melanoma, head and neck, liver or kidney cancer.

The V and J genes are TRBV27 and TRBJ2-7, with TRBD1 matching over 7 bases. This CDR3 spans 15 amino acids. The V and J ends lost 6 bases and 2 bases, in that order; junction bases with no gene match: 10. CDR1 MNHEY and CDR2 SMNVEV come from the germline V gene (reference sequence). The CDR3 loop is CASSRETGSAYEQYF. The DNA of the CDR3 is TGTGCCAGCAGCCGCGAGACAGGGTCCGCCTACGAGCAGTACTTC.

This clone was picked up a small number of times. The J gene is TRBJ1-6, the V gene TRBV30; 7 bases align to TRBD1. The CDR3 totals 16 residues. Germline V CDR1 and CDR2: GTSNPN, SVGIG (reference sequence). V lost 4 bases and J lost 9; bases outside the gene matches: 15. The CDR3 DNA follows: TGTGCCTGGATCGGTAGGGGACAGTCGATGAGTTCACCCCTCCACTTT. Translated: CAWIGRGQSMSSPLHF.

CDR3 sequence reads: CSATTSYGYNEQFF. The CDR3 DNA follows: TGCAGCGCAACGACTAGCTACGGGTACAATGAGCAGTTCTTC. This chain joins TRBV29-1 and TRBJ2-1; 7 bases agree with TRBD2. The V gene's germline CDR1 is SQVTM and CDR2 ANQGSEA. This CDR3 is 14 amino acids long. The junction had 10 bases not matched to a gene; V was cut back by 7 bases and J by 4 bases.

The genes are TRBV30 and TRBJ2-1, with 11 nucleotides matching TRBD2. This CDR3 has 15 amino acids. Trimming took 2 bases from V and 8 from J; bases not matched to a gene: 8. The germline gives CDR1 GTSNPN, CDR2 SVGIG (reference sequence). The CDR3 loop reads CAWSFIAGGGDEQFF. The CDR3 coding sequence is TGTGCCTGGAGTTTTATAGCGGGAGGGGGGGATGAGCAGTTCTTC.